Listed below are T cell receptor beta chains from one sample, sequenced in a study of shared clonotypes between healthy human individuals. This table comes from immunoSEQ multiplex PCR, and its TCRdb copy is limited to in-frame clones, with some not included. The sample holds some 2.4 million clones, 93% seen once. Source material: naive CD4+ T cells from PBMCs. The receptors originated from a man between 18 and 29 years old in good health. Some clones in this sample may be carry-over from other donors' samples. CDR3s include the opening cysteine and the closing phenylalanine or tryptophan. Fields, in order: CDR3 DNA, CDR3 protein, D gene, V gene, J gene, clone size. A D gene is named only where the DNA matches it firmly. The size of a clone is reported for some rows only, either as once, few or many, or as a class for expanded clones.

cdr3_nt: TGTGCCAGCAGTGCCTTAGCGGGAGGGCCAACCCAGTACTTC; cdr3_aa: CASSALAGGPTQYF; d_call: TRBD2; v_call: TRBV28; j_call: TRBJ2-5; clone_size: -
cdr3_nt: TGTGCCAGCAGCTTGCTAACTAGCGGGGACCGGGAGCAGTTCTTC; cdr3_aa: CASSLLTSGDREQFF; d_call: TRBD2; v_call: TRBV5-4; j_call: TRBJ2-1; clone_size: -
cdr3_nt: TGTGCCAGCAGTCGGACTGGCGCTGGTGAGCAGTTCTTC; cdr3_aa: CASSRTGAGEQFF; d_call: -; v_call: TRBV6-5; j_call: TRBJ2-1; clone_size: -
cdr3_nt: TGTGCCAGCAGCCAAGCCTCACTCAGGTCCTACGAGCAGTACTTC; cdr3_aa: CASSQASLRSYEQYF; d_call: -; v_call: TRBV14; j_call: TRBJ2-7; clone_size: -
cdr3_nt: TGTGCCAGCTCGCAAGGTGACAGGGCCACTGAAGCTTTCTTT; cdr3_aa: CASSQGDRATEAFF; d_call: TRBD1; v_call: TRBV18; j_call: TRBJ1-1; clone_size: -
cdr3_nt: TGTGCCAGCAGTTTCGTAGAGCGGGAGTTCGGGGAGCTGTTTTTT; cdr3_aa: CASSFVEREFGELFF; d_call: TRBD2; v_call: TRBV2; j_call: TRBJ2-2; clone_size: few
cdr3_nt: TGTGCCAGCGGTCTCCTGACAGGGACAGATACGCAGTATTTT; cdr3_aa: CASGLLTGTDTQYF; d_call: TRBD1; v_call: TRBV2; j_call: TRBJ2-3; clone_size: -
cdr3_nt: TGTGCCAGCTCACCAGTCGGAACAGGGGGCCATGAGCAGTTCTTC; cdr3_aa: CASSPVGTGGHEQFF; d_call: TRBD1; v_call: TRBV18; j_call: TRBJ2-1; clone_size: -
cdr3_nt: TGTGCCAGCAGGAGAGACAGGGGGAACTATGGCTACACCTTC; cdr3_aa: CASRRDRGNYGYTF; d_call: TRBD1; v_call: TRBV28; j_call: TRBJ1-2; clone_size: -
cdr3_nt: TGCGCCAGCAGCTTGGCGCCGGGGGTTTACAATGAGCAGTTCTTC; cdr3_aa: CASSLAPGVYNEQFF; d_call: -; v_call: TRBV5-1; j_call: TRBJ2-1; clone_size: -
cdr3_nt: TGCGCCAGCAGCTTGGGACAGCTATACAATGAGCAGTTCTTC; cdr3_aa: CASSLGQLYNEQFF; d_call: -; v_call: TRBV5-1; j_call: TRBJ2-1; clone_size: -
cdr3_nt: TGTGCCACCGCTTCAGACTCTGGAAACACCATATATTTT; cdr3_aa: CATASDSGNTIYF; d_call: -; v_call: TRBV15; j_call: TRBJ1-3; clone_size: -
cdr3_nt: TGTGCCAGCAGCTTAATGCCAGGCTATGGCTACACCTTC; cdr3_aa: CASSLMPGYGYTF; d_call: -; v_call: TRBV7-3; j_call: TRBJ1-2; clone_size: -
cdr3_nt: TGTGCCAGCAGTTACCCGAGGGATCAGCCCCAGCATTTT; cdr3_aa: CASSYPRDQPQHF; d_call: -; v_call: TRBV6-6; j_call: TRBJ1-5; clone_size: -
cdr3_nt: TGTGCCAGCAGCTTAATGTTTCGTTGGGACGGAGGAAACTATGGCTACACCTTC; cdr3_aa: CASSLMFRWDGGNYGYTF; d_call: -; v_call: TRBV7-2; j_call: TRBJ1-2; clone_size: -
cdr3_nt: TGTGCCAGCAGCTTACCCTGGGAGGGTGAAGCTTTCTTT; cdr3_aa: CASSLPWEGEAFF; d_call: -; v_call: TRBV28; j_call: TRBJ1-1; clone_size: once
cdr3_nt: TGTGCCAGCAGTACAAACCTGGGACTTTTAAACACTGAAGCTTTCTTT; cdr3_aa: CASSTNLGLLNTEAFF; d_call: -; v_call: TRBV2; j_call: TRBJ1-1; clone_size: -
cdr3_nt: TGTGCCAGCTCACCTCAGGCTGGTAGCACAGATACGCAGTATTTT; cdr3_aa: CASSPQAGSTDTQYF; d_call: -; v_call: TRBV18; j_call: TRBJ2-3; clone_size: once
cdr3_nt: TGTGCCAGCTCACGGGACGGAAACAATCAGCCCCAGCATTTT; cdr3_aa: CASSRDGNNQPQHF; d_call: -; v_call: TRBV18; j_call: TRBJ1-5; clone_size: -